This entry describes one T cell receptor beta chain. Its antigen is not known. This entry is derived from a study of beta chain features in type 1 diabetes. Study results and limitations: TCRB CDR3s from Type 1 diabetes patients were moderately but significantly shorter in all four CD4+ subsets.

The CDR3 totals 15 residues. V gave up 4 bases and J gave up 4 bases, with 16 bases separating them. CDR1 is LNHDA, CDR2 SQIVND, per germline (reference sequence). The isolated RNA, all of it, was reverse transcribed, so expressed TCRB transcripts were what got sequenced. The assay was immunoSEQ multiplex PCR, and TCRdb's table has in-frame clones only and misses some. The table has around 130,000 clones, approximately 10% seen once. The chain combines TRBV19 with TRBJ2-5, with D maybe TRBD2 (6 bases). Sequences were obtained from central memory CD4+ T cells from blood. This TCR was recovered from a man aged 25 to 40 with type 1 diabetes. The DNA for the CDR3 is TGTGCCAGTAGTAGCGGGACTCAGGGAGGAGAGACCCAGTACTTC. Protein sequence: CASSSGTQGGETQYF.